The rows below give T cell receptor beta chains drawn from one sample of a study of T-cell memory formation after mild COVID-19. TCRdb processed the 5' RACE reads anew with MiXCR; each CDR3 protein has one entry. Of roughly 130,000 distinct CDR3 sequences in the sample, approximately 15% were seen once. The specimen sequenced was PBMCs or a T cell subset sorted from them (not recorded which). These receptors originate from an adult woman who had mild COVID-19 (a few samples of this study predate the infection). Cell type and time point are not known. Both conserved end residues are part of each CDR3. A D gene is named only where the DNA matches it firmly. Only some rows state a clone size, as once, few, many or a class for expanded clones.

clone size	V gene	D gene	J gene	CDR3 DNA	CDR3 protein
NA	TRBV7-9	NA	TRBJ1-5	TGTGCCAGAAGCGATGGGGGTCAGCCCCAGCATTTT	CARSDGGQPQHF
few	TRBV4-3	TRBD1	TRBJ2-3	TGCGCCAGCAGCCAAGAGGGGACAGGGGGCGGCACAGATACGCAGTATTTT	CASSQEGTGGGTDTQYF
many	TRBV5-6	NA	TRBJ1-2	TGTGCCAGCAGCCTCGGACGGTACTATGGCTACACCTTC	CASSLGRYYGYTF
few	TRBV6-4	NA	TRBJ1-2	TGTGCCACCCGACAGCCCGGCGGCTATGGCTACACCTTC	CATRQPGGYGYTF
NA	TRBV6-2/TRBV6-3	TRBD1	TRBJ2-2	TGTGCCAGCGGTAGAGACAGGGTTGGGAACACCGGGGAGCTGTTTTTT	CASGRDRVGNTGELFF
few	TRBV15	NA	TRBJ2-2	TGTGCCACCAGCAGATCGAGTACCGGGGAGCTGTTTTTT	CATSRSSTGELFF
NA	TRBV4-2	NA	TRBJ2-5	TGTGCCAGCAGTGGGGGATTGCTAGCCCGCCGGGGGAGGGAGACCCAGTACTTC	CASSGGLLARRGRETQYF
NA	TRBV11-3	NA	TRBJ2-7	TGTGCCAGCAGCTTAAGCCTAAGGTTCTCCTACGAGCAGTACTTC	CASSLSLRFSYEQYF
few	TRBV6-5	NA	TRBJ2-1	TGTGCCAGCGCAGCGGGCAGAGACAATGAGCAGTTCTTC	CASAAGRDNEQFF
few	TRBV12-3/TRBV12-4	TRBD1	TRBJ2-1	TGTGCCAGCAGTCCACCGGGACAGACCGACTCCTACAATGAGCAGTTCTTC	CASSPPGQTDSYNEQFF
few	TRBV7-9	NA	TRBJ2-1	TGTGCCAGCAGCTTAGAAAGGGAACCCTACAATGAGCAGTTCTTC	CASSLEREPYNEQFF
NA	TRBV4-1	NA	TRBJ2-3	TGCGCCAGCAGCCAAGTGGAGCGGCAAGATACGCAGTATTTT	CASSQVERQDTQYF
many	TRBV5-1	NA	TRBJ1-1	TGCGCCAGCAGAATGACGGGCGGGACTGAAGCTTTCTTT	CASRMTGGTEAFF
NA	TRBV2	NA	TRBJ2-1	TGTGCCAGCAGTGATCACAGAGAATCCTACAATGAGCAGTTCTTC	CASSDHRESYNEQFF
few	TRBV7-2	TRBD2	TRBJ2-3	TGTGCCAGCAGCCCACCCGGCCGGGAGGGCCGCGCAGATACGCAGTATTTT	CASSPPGREGRADTQYF